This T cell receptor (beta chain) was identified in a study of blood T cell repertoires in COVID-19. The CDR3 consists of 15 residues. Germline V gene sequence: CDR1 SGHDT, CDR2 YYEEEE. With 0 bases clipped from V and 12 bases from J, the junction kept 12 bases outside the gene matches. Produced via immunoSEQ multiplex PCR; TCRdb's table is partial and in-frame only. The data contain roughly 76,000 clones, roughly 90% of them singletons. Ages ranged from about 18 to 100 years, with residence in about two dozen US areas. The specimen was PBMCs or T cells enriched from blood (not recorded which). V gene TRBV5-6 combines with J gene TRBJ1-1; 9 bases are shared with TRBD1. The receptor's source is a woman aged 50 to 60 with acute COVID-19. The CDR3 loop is CASSLGRLTGGRTFF. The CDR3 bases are TGTGCCAGCAGCTTGGGGAGGTTGACAGGGGGACGAACTTTCTTT.